These 21 T cell receptor beta chains were all obtained from the same sample, sequenced in a study of T cell responses to AZD1222 COVID-19 vaccine. Here immunoSEQ multiplex PCR was the method, and the copy in TCRdb shows in-frame clones only, minus some. The sample holds 250,000 to 300,000 clones, around 93% seen once. Specimen: peripheral blood, collected 28 days after the second AZD1222 dose. These receptors came from an adult who received the AZD1222 COVID-19 vaccine.

The gene calls are TRBV2 and TRBJ2-5, with 7 bases identical to TRBD1. Looked up from germline, CDR1 is SNHLY and CDR2 is FYNNEI. V was pared by 6 bases and J by 5 bases, with 12 bases of the junction left unmatched. The CDR3 is 15 residues long. In DNA form, the CDR3 reads TGTGCCAGCAGGCAGTTCGGGACAGAGGGGGAGACCCAGTACTTC. Its protein product is CASRQFGTEGETQYF.

The chain carries TRBV27 and TRBJ1-2; possible D gene TRBD1, 5 bases. Trimming removed 0 bases from V and 4 bases from J, with 9 bases in between. The CDR3 loop spans 14 amino acids. Germline lookup yields CDR1 MNHEY and CDR2 SMNVEV (reference sequence). The CDR3 DNA follows: TGTGCCAGCAGTTTATCGGGGCAGAGCTATGGCTACACCTTC. This translates into CASSLSGQSYGYTF.

This chain connects TRBV6-5 to TRBJ2-2, with TRBD2 matching 13 bases. The CDR3 consists of 14 residues. Germline V gives CDR1 MNHEY, CDR2 SVGAGI. The V segment lost 7 bases and the J segment 6 bases; nucleotides outside the gene matches: 2. CDR3 region: CASTLAGGPGELFF. CDR3 DNA sequence: TGTGCCAGCACACTAGCGGGGGGGCCCGGGGAGCTGTTTTTT.

This clone is a singleton in its sample. This chain joins TRBV5-5 and TRBJ2-2, with D perhaps being TRBD1 or TRBD2 (5 bases each). Trimming cost V 4 bases and J 3 bases, with 13 bases left between them. CDR1 SGHKS and CDR2 YYEKEE come from the germline V gene (reference sequence). The CDR3 spans 15 residues. CDR3: CASSHSGPHTGELFF. The CDR3 DNA reads TGTGCCAGCAGCCACTCGGGACCCCACACCGGGGAGCTGTTTTTT.

V is TRBV28 and J is TRBJ2-7; TRBD1 matches at 8 bases. Germline assignment: CDR1 MDHEN and CDR2 SYDVKM. The CDR3 extends over 14 amino acids. The V gene end was trimmed by 3 bases and the J gene end by 5 bases; junction bases not matched to a gene: 6. CDR3 protein: CASSFQDRDNEQYF. CDR3 bases: TGTGCCAGCAGTTTCCAGGACAGGGACAACGAGCAGTACTTC.

J is TRBJ2-7 and V is TRBV24-1; 7 bases fit TRBD1. The V segment lost 4 bases and the J segment 4 bases; nucleotides outside the gene matches: 3. Germline CDR1 reads KGHDR; CDR2 reads SFDVKD. CDR3 length: 13 residues. CDR3 in amino acids: CATSDPQGYEQYF. The CDR3 region has the DNA TGTGCCACCAGTGACCCACAGGGGTACGAGCAGTACTTC.

This clone was seen a single time. The chain carries TRBV6-1 and TRBJ1-2, with TRBD1 matching over 7 bases. From germline, CDR1 is MNHNS and CDR2 SASEGT. The CDR3 runs 16 residues. Trimming removed 0 bases from V and 2 bases from J; junction bases left unmatched: 6. CDR3 sequence: CASSEAWTGLNYGYTF. The CDR3, as DNA: TGTGCCAGCAGTGAAGCCTGGACAGGCTTAAACTATGGCTACACCTTC.

The chain employs TRBV23-1 and TRBJ1-1; D gene uncertain. TRBV23-1 is given ORF status, its function remaining uncertain. The CDR3 spans 12 residues. Trimming shortened V by 3 bases and J by 7 bases, and 9 bases separated the two germline ends. The chain's CDR3 is CASSQEVNEAFF. For the CDR3, the DNA is TGCGCCAGCAGTCAGGAGGTTAATGAAGCTTTCTTT.

The chain recombines TRBV5-1 with TRBJ2-7; the D is unclear. Germline CDR1 SGHRS, CDR2 YFSETQ. The CDR3 loop spans 13 amino acids. V lost 1 base and J lost 1, with 6 bases in between. The CDR3 loop reads CASSLHGSYEQYF. CDR3 DNA sequence: TGCGCCAGCAGCTTGCATGGATCCTACGAGCAGTACTTC.

The chain links TRBV14 to TRBJ2-3; 8 positions agree with TRBD2. The V segment lost 2 bases and the J segment 2 bases; nucleotides outside the gene matches: 6. This CDR3 is built from 16 residues. Germline assignment: CDR1 SGHDN and CDR2 FVKESK. CDR3: CASSQTGGGLTDTQYF. The CDR3 DNA sequence: TGTGCCAGCAGCCAAACCGGGGGGGGTCTCACAGATACGCAGTATTTT.

The gene calls are TRBV7-2 and TRBJ2-3, with D possibly called TRBD1 or TRBD2 (6 bases each). The CDR3 is 14 amino acids. CDR1 and CDR2 from the germline V gene are SGHTA and FQGNSA. Between the trimmed V and J ends, which lost 5 bases and 4 bases, there was a span of 13 bases. The DNA of the CDR3 is TGTGCCAGCAGCCGCTCGGGGGCCCCAGATACGCAGTATTTT. Encoded protein: CASSRSGAPDTQYF.

The rearrangement uses TRBV6-5 and TRBJ1-4; D not certain. The CDR3 covers 13 residues. The germline gives CDR1 MNHEY, CDR2 SVGAGI. V was trimmed by 2 bases and J by 4 bases, leaving 5 bases between them. The CDR3 reads CASSYSHNEKLFF. CDR3 DNA: TGTGCCAGCAGTTACAGTCATAATGAAAAACTGTTTTTT.

This chain connects TRBV28 to TRBJ2-7; TRBD1 might be the D (6 bases). V dropped 7 bases and J dropped 3 bases, with 16 bases sitting between them. CDR3 size: 14 residues. Germline CDR1 MDHEN, CDR2 SYDVKM. The CDR3 spells CASTYGQPVYEQYF. CDR3 coding DNA: TGTGCCAGCACCTACGGACAGCCAGTCTACGAGCAGTACTTC.

The chain carries TRBV28 and TRBJ1-1; D is possibly TRBD1 (6 bases). V lost 2 bases, J lost 6 bases, and 19 bases lay in between. The CDR3 length is 16 residues. CDR1 and CDR2 (germline): MDHEN, SYDVKM. CDR3 residues: CASSLRTARESAEAFF. The CDR3 DNA sequence: TGTGCCAGCAGTTTACGGACAGCCCGCGAATCAGCTGAAGCTTTCTTT.

The chain's CDR3 is CASSSAVTGRAYEQYF. The CDR3 DNA reads as TGTGCCAGCAGCTCTGCTGTAACGGGGCGCGCCTACGAGCAGTACTTC. The V gene is TRBV7-9, the J gene TRBJ2-7; D tentatively reads TRBD1 or TRBD2 (5 bases each). This CDR3 is 16 amino acids long. Germline V gene data show CDR1 as SEHNR and CDR2 as FQNEAQ (reference sequence). The ends were cut back, 4 bases at V and 2 bases at J, with 18 bases in the middle.

The J gene is TRBJ2-7, the V gene TRBV7-6; possibly TRBD1 for D (6 bases). Germline V lookup: CDR1 SGHVS, CDR2 FNYEAQ. This CDR3 spans 15 amino acids. V lost 2 bases to trimming and J lost 3 bases, with 14 bases between them. The CDR3 sequence is CASSLSLGAYYEQYF. The CDR3 coding sequence is TGTGCCAGCAGCTTATCCTTGGGGGCTTACTACGAGCAGTACTTC. The whole variable domain, remainder taken from reference TRBV7-6 and TRBJ2-7, is GAGVSQSPRYKVTKRGQDVALRCDPISGHVSLYWYRQALGQGPEFLTYFNYEAQQDKSGLPNDRFSAERPEGSISTLTIQRTEQRDSAMYRCASSLSLGAYYEQYFGPGTRLTVT.

The chain recombines TRBV9 with TRBJ1-1, with TRBD1 matching 7 bases. Unmatched junction bases numbered 6, after V lost 0 bases and J lost 4 bases. Germline V gene lookup returns CDR1 SGDLS and CDR2 YYNGEE. The CDR3 runs to 15 residues. The CDR3: CASSVGGTDPTEAFF. The CDR3 DNA reads as TGTGCCAGCAGCGTAGGGGGGACAGATCCCACTGAAGCTTTCTTT.

The chain is built from TRBV28 and TRBJ2-7, with a tentative D call TRBD2 (5 bases). Germline-derived CDR1 and CDR2 are MDHEN and SYDVKM. The CDR3 totals 12 residues. Trimming left V 2 bases short and J 7 bases short, with 9 bases between. The CDR3, as DNA: TGTGCCAGCAGTTTAGATGGAGGTGAGCAGTACTTC. This gives the protein CASSLDGGEQYF. Full variable domain (missing parts from reference TRBV28 and TRBJ2-7): DVKVTQSSRYLVKRTGEKVFLECVQDMDHENMFWYRQDPGLGLRLIYFSYDVKMKEKGDIPEGYSVSREKKERFSLILESASTNQTSMYLCASSLDGGEQYFGPGTRLTVT.

The DNA for the CDR3 is TGCGCCAGCAGGGGAGGGGTTACCACAGATACGCAGTATTTT. As protein: CASRGGVTTDTQYF. This sequence joins TRBV5-1 and TRBJ2-3; 7 bases are a match to TRBD2. There are 14 residues in the CDR3. J gave up 2 bases and V 5 bases, and 5 bases lay outside the gene matches. Germline loops: CDR1 SGHRS, CDR2 YFSETQ.

The rearrangement joins TRBV10-1 to TRBJ2-7, with 8 bases lining up with TRBD1. Losses at the gene ends were 5 bases for V and 2 bases for J; bases not matched to a gene: 5. Germline values: CDR1 WNHNN, CDR2 SYGVQD (reference sequence). The CDR3 runs to 14 residues. The CDR3 is CASSPRTGPYEQYF. In DNA, the CDR3 is TGCGCCAGCAGTCCCCGGACAGGGCCCTACGAGCAGTACTTC.

The V call is TRBV12-3 or TRBV12-4, the J call TRBJ2-5, with D perhaps being TRBD1 or TRBD2 (5 bases each). This CDR3 comprises 13 residues. Trimming took off 5 bases at V and 5 bases at J, with 12 bases between the two ends. In nucleotides, the CDR3 is TGTGCCAGCAGTCGACAGCGGCGGGAGACCCAGTACTTC. Its translation: CASSRQRRETQYF.